This passage covers 20 T cell receptor beta chains from one sample sequenced in a study of blood T cells in healthy people across ages. A sample-barcoded 5' primer and a J-beta primer mix were used in a second PCR of about 7 to 11 cycles. One entry per CDR3 protein, called by TCRdb with MiXCR from the 5' RACE reads. This table has 700,000 to 950,000 distinct CDR3 sequences, 58% appearing once. Sequenced material: blood. The receptors shown here come from a man aged 25-40 years in good health.

The gene calls are TRBV2 and TRBJ2-7; the D gene is possibly TRBD1 (6 bases). The CDR3 totals 14 residues. V lost 7 bases, J lost 0 bases, and 13 bases lay in between. Germline V CDR1 and CDR2: SNHLY, FYNNEI. For the CDR3, the DNA is TGTGCCAGCATCCTAGGACAGAGCTCCTACGAGCAGTACTTC. This encodes CASILGQSSYEQYF.

This clonotype was observed a single time. The gene calls are TRBV7-9 and TRBJ2-5; 12 bases agree with TRBD2. The CDR3 totals 20 residues. With 1 base clipped from V and 1 base from J, the junction kept 13 bases outside the gene matches. Germline V gene data show CDR1 as SEHNR and CDR2 as FQNEAQ (reference sequence). The CDR3 spells CASSLGGTLTSGSSQETQYF. For the CDR3, the DNA is TGTGCCAGCAGCTTAGGGGGGACACTGACTAGCGGGAGTTCCCAAGAGACCCAGTACTTC.

CDR3 loop: CSARTSGRMVGELFF. CDR3 bases: TGCAGTGCTAGGACTAGCGGGAGGATGGTGGGGGAGCTGTTTTTT. The chain recombines TRBV20-1 with TRBJ2-2; 13 bases are a match to TRBD2. Germline CDR1 reads DFQATT; CDR2 reads SNEGSKA (reference sequence). Unmatched junction bases numbered 6, after V lost 3 bases and J lost 8 bases. This CDR3 contains 15 residues.

The chain links TRBV15 to TRBJ1-4; D ambiguous. The V end lost 9 bases, the J end lost 0 bases, and 8 bases lay between the germline ends. Germline CDR1 and CDR2: LNHNV and YYDKDF (reference sequence). The CDR3 spans 13 residues. CDR3 sequence: CATRATTNEKLFF. CDR3 DNA sequence: TGTGCCACGAGGGCGACAACTAATGAAAAACTGTTTTTT.

The chain is built from TRBV12-3 or TRBV12-4 and TRBJ2-7, with 10 bases that match TRBD2. CDR3 length: 17 residues. Trimming at V came to 6 bases and at J to 7 bases, leaving 18 bases not matched to a gene. This chain's CDR3 is CASSRTSGEYSYNEQYF. Written as DNA, the CDR3 is TGTGCCAGCAGCCGTACTAGCGGGGAATACTCCTACAATGAGCAGTACTTC.

The genes are TRBV7-2 and TRBJ1-2; 12 bases line up with TRBD1. This CDR3 is built from 16 residues. V lost 3 bases to trimming and J lost 4 bases; unmatched junction nucleotides: 6. Per germline, CDR1 SGHTA and CDR2 FQGNSA. The CDR3: CASSLGQGALSYGYTF. In nucleotides, the CDR3 is TGTGCCAGCAGCTTGGGACAGGGGGCGCTGAGCTATGGCTACACCTTC. The full variable domain, with the rest looked up from reference TRBV7-2 and TRBJ1-2, is GAGVSQSPSNKVTEKGKDVELRCDPISGHTALYWYRQSLGQGLEFLIYFQGNSAPDKSGLPSDRFSAERTGGSVSTLTIQRTQQEDSAVYLCASSLGQGALSYGYTFGSGTRLTVV.

This chain uses TRBV9 with TRBJ2-5; TRBD2 aligns across 8 bases. The CDR3 runs to 14 residues. V lost 3 bases, J lost 2 bases, and 3 bases stayed unmatched. Germline-derived CDR1 and CDR2 are SGDLS and YYNGEE. CDR3 amino acids: CASSAGGRQETQYF. CDR3 nucleotide sequence: TGTGCCAGCAGCGCCGGCGGGAGGCAAGAGACCCAGTACTTC.

The J gene is TRBJ2-1, the V gene TRBV20-1; 8 bases are a match to TRBD1. The tail of the sequence fits TRBJ2-7 better, so the J call may be wrong. CDR3 size: 15 residues. The germline gives CDR1 DFQATT, CDR2 SNEGSKA (reference sequence). For the CDR3, the DNA is TGCAGTGCTAGATCACGGACAGGGCACTACAATGAGCAGTACTTC. Translation: CSARSRTGHYNEQYF.

V and J are TRBV25-1 and TRBJ2-4; 10 bases are a match to TRBD2. The trim removed 3 bases at V and 10 bases at J, leaving 3 bases unmatched. CDR1 MGHDK and CDR2 SYGVNS come from the germline V gene. The CDR3 has 13 amino acids. The CDR3 DNA reads as TGTGCCAGCAGTGAGTCGGGACTAGCGATTCAGTACTTC. Translated: CASSESGLAIQYF.

The V call is TRBV15, the J call TRBJ2-7; the D call may be TRBD1 or TRBD2 (5 bases each). Germline V CDR1 and CDR2: LNHNV, YYDKDF (reference sequence). Between the trimmed V and J ends, which lost 0 bases and 3 bases, there was a span of 12 bases. CDR3 length: 15 residues. The CDR3 loop reads CATSRDLGPYYEQYF. In DNA, the CDR3 is TGTGCCACCAGCAGAGATCTGGGACCTTACTACGAGCAGTACTTC. The full variable domain, completed using reference TRBV15 and TRBJ2-7, is DAMVIQNPRYQVTQFGKPVTLSCSQTLNHNVMYWYQQKSSQAPKLLFHYYDKDFNNEADTPDNFQSRRPNTSFCFLDIRSPGLGDTAMYLCATSRDLGPYYEQYFGPGTRLTVT.

This clonotype was seen a handful of times. This chain joins TRBV7-2 and TRBJ2-1, with 10 positions matching TRBD2. This CDR3 region has 18 residues. Germline assignment: CDR1 SGHTA and CDR2 FQGNSA. The junction had 10 bases not matched to a gene; V was cut back by 5 bases and J by 0 bases. The CDR3 here is CASSPQGLAEYSYNEQFF. The CDR3 bases are TGTGCCAGCAGCCCTCAAGGACTAGCGGAATACTCCTACAATGAGCAGTTCTTC.

The V and J genes are TRBV9 and TRBJ2-5, with no clear D. The CDR3 extends over 15 amino acids. CDR1 SGDLS and CDR2 YYNGEE come from the germline V gene. V was pared by 7 bases and J by 4 bases, with 20 bases between. The CDR3 nucleotides are TGTGCCAGCCCGAAAGCAGGCCTACTTGGAGAGACCCAGTACTTC. It is translated as CASPKAGLLGETQYF. Complete variable domain (other parts from reference TRBV9 and TRBJ2-5): DSGVTQTPKHLITATGQRVTLRCSPRSGDLSVYWYQQSLDQGLQFLIQYYNGEERAKGNILERFSAQQFPDLHSELNLSSLELGDSALYFCASPKAGLLGETQYFGPGTRLLVL.

The chain combines TRBV7-9 with TRBJ2-1, with 10 bases aligning to TRBD2. Trimming removed 4 bases from V and 5 bases from J; junction bases left unmatched: 11. The CDR3 loop spans 17 amino acids. Germline values: CDR1 SEHNR, CDR2 FQNEAQ (reference sequence). In DNA, the CDR3 is TGTGCCAGCAGCTCGGGGCTAGCGGGGGCCAAGGACAATGAGCAGTTCTTC. It codes for CASSSGLAGAKDNEQFF.

The chain uses TRBV7-2 and TRBJ2-1, with 7 bases matching TRBD1. V shed 3 bases, J shed 9 bases, and the junction held 2 bases outside the gene matches. CDR1 SGHTA and CDR2 FQGNSA come from the germline V gene. This CDR3 region has 12 residues. As DNA, the CDR3 is TGTGCCAGCAGCTTGACAGGGACTGAGCAGTTCTTC. Its protein product is CASSLTGTEQFF.

This clonotype has just a few counts. The chain combines TRBV7-2 with TRBJ2-3; D might be TRBD2 (6 bases). Germline CDR1 is SGHTA and CDR2 is FQGNSA. This CDR3 comprises 15 residues. V dropped 5 bases and J dropped 2 bases, with 14 bases sitting between them. CDR3 sequence reads: CASSTRGYYTDTQYF. The CDR3 nucleotides read TGTGCCAGCAGCACGCGGGGCTATTACACAGATACGCAGTATTTT.

This rearrangement joins TRBV5-1 to TRBJ1-4; D call uncertain. The CDR3 covers 15 residues. Germline V gene lookup returns CDR1 SGHRS and CDR2 YFSETQ. V lost 0 bases and J lost 7, with 13 bases in between. This CDR3 reads CASSLERQTGEKLFF. The CDR3 nucleotides are TGCGCCAGCAGCTTGGAACGCCAAACGGGTGAAAAACTGTTTTTT.

Regarding this clonotype: The junction differs from germline at one of its ends, possibly a read error. The genes are TRBV28 and TRBJ2-7; TRBD2 is a possible D gene (6 bases). CDR3 length equals 13 residues. In germline, CDR1 is MDHEN, CDR2 SYDVKM. The CDR3 loop reads CASGPGTPREQYF. The CDR3 DNA reads TGCGCCAGCGGTCCCGGGACTCCACGCGAGCAGTACTTC.

The chain recombines TRBV7-2 with TRBJ2-5; no clear D. CDR1 SGHTA and CDR2 FQGNSA come from the germline V gene. The V end was cut by 0 bases, the J end by 4 bases, with 6 bases between. This CDR3 has 13 residues. The CDR3 loop is CASSLAHRETQYF. The CDR3 nucleotides read TGTGCCAGCAGCTTAGCGCACCGAGAGACCCAGTACTTC. The variable domain in full, completed from reference TRBV7-2 and TRBJ2-5, reads GAGVSQSPSNKVTEKGKDVELRCDPISGHTALYWYRQSLGQGLEFLIYFQGNSAPDKSGLPSDRFSAERTGGSVSTLTIQRTQQEDSAVYLCASSLAHRETQYFGPGTRLLVL.

V gene TRBV29-1 combines with J gene TRBJ2-7; D may be TRBD1 or TRBD2 (5 bases each). Germline lookup yields CDR1 SQVTM and CDR2 ANQGSEA. The CDR3 has 14 amino acids. With 3 bases removed from V and 2 bases from J, the gap between germline ends came to 14 bases. The CDR3 DNA reads TGCAGCGTTGATCGGGGACCACCGACCTACGAGCAGTACTTC. Protein product: CSVDRGPPTYEQYF.

This sequence joins TRBV7-9 and TRBJ2-3; D is ambiguous. Deletions cut 1 base from V and 0 bases from J, with 8 bases between. This CDR3 comprises 15 residues. In germline, CDR1 is SEHNR, CDR2 FQNEAQ (reference sequence). The CDR3 sequence is CASSLGLRSTDTQYF. The CDR3 nucleotides are TGTGCCAGCAGCTTAGGATTGAGGAGCACAGATACGCAGTATTTT.